The 7 T cell receptor beta chains in this list originate from one sample, sequenced in a study of T-cell memory formation after mild COVID-19. TCRdb analysed the 5' RACE reads with MiXCR anew, one entry per CDR3 protein. The repertoire consists of about half a million distinct CDR3 sequences, with around a sixth occurring once and the leading ten covering more than 9%. The specimen was PBMCs or a T cell subset sorted from them (not recorded which). The receptors stem from an adult woman who had mild COVID-19 (a few samples of this study predate the infection). Cell type and time point are not known.

This clonotype was found many times. The V and J genes are TRBV30 and TRBJ2-4; 11 bases agree with TRBD2. Trimming at V came to 1 base and at J to 0 bases, leaving 5 bases not matched to a gene. The CDR3 sequence is 17 residues long. Germline V gene data show CDR1 as GTSNPN and CDR2 as SVGIG (reference sequence). The CDR3 region has the DNA TGTGCCTGGAGTGGACTAGCGGGAAGTCTAGCCAAAAACATTCAGTACTTC. Translating gives CAWSGLAGSLAKNIQYF.

This clonotype was seen only a few times. The chain employs TRBV4-1 and TRBJ1-3, with 7 bases lining up with TRBD1. The CDR3 contains 15 residues. Germline V lookup: CDR1 MGHRA, CDR2 YSYEKL. V lost 2 bases to trimming and J lost 0 bases; unmatched junction nucleotides: 1. The CDR3 DNA sequence: TGCGCCAGCAGCCAAAGGACAGGCTCTGGAAACACCATATATTTT. Protein sequence: CASSQRTGSGNTIYF.

This clonotype was seen a few times. For the CDR3, the DNA is TGCGCCAGCAGCTTGGAAGGCCGAGAAAAACTGTTTTTT. This sequence encodes CASSLEGREKLFF. J is TRBJ1-4 and V is TRBV5-1; D remains ambiguous. V dropped 0 bases and J dropped 8 bases, with 8 bases sitting between them. The CDR3 sequence is 13 residues long. Germline V gene data show CDR1 as SGHRS and CDR2 as YFSETQ.

This clonotype was counted a few times. The genes are TRBV24-1 and TRBJ2-3, with D unresolved. The V end was cut by 0 bases, the J end by 6 bases, with 6 bases between. Germline CDR1 is KGHDR and CDR2 is SFDVKD. This CDR3 comprises 13 residues. This CDR3 reads CATSDLRADTQYF. The CDR3 DNA reads TGTGCCACCAGTGATTTGAGGGCTGATACGCAGTATTTT.

CDR3 amino acids: CASSWDRADYEQYF. In nucleotides, the CDR3 is TGTGCCAGCAGCTGGGACAGGGCAGATTACGAGCAGTACTTC. This chain links TRBV7-2 with TRBJ2-7, with TRBD1 identical over 9 bases. The CDR3 contains 14 residues. Germline CDR1 reads SGHTA; CDR2 reads FQGNSA. Trimming cost V 4 bases and J 4 bases; bases outside gene matches: 5.

This clonotype was observed a handful of times. This chain uses TRBV18 with TRBJ2-3, with D maybe TRBD2 (5 bases). CDR1 and CDR2 from the germline V gene are KGHSH and LQKENI. The CDR3 is made up of 14 amino acids. V lost 0 bases, J lost 1 base, and 5 bases lay in between. The CDR3 DNA is TGTGCCAGCTCACCACCGGGAGGCACAGATACGCAGTATTTT. This encodes CASSPPGGTDTQYF.

The V and J genes are TRBV12-3 or TRBV12-4 and TRBJ2-7; tentatively, D is TRBD2 (6 bases). Trimming cost V 2 bases and J 1 base, with 9 bases left between them. The CDR3 runs 14 residues. As DNA, the CDR3 is TGTGCCAGCAGTTTACTCGGACTATCCTACGAGCAGTACTTC. The encoded protein is CASSLLGLSYEQYF.